The rows below give T cell receptor beta chains drawn from one sample of a study of Ad26.COV2.S vaccination and SARS-CoV-2 variants. TCRdb keeps only in-frame clones here, not all; method: immunoSEQ multiplex PCR. This sample has about 350,000 clones, with 80% to 90% found just once. This specimen was peripheral blood, taken in a trial of Ad26.COV2.S vaccine versus placebo. The receptors were sampled from a person aged 18-65 years who received the Ad26.COV2.S COVID-19 vaccine or a placebo. Both conserved end residues are part of each CDR3.

CAISQRERGGYNEQFF	TRBV10-3	TRBJ2-1
CASSLSQGTNYGYTF	TRBV7-8	TRBJ1-2
CASSYSNPTPDYGYTF	TRBV6-5	TRBJ1-2
CASSEQPIITPQPQHF	TRBV6-1	TRBJ1-5
CASSKALGWGGLNIQYF	TRBV21-1	TRBJ2-4
CASSLVGIRERDEQYF	TRBV5-6	TRBJ2-7
CASSLEGRGSRTEAFF	TRBV28	TRBJ1-1
CASSQSGQGIDEQYF	TRBV16	TRBJ2-7
CAISGTSGGSGDTQYF	TRBV10-3	TRBJ2-3
CASSEQGHLYEQYF	TRBV2	TRBJ2-7
CATSSGREVNEQFF	TRBV19	TRBJ2-1
CASSYAGQGQKLFF	TRBV6-6	TRBJ1-4
CASSDSVPNTEAFF	TRBV2	TRBJ1-1
CASSSNSNTGELFF	TRBV19	TRBJ2-2
CASSEAGTYTNEQFF	TRBV6-2/TRBV6-3	TRBJ2-1
CASSLEGPPQPQHF	TRBV7-9	TRBJ1-5
CASSFPGIDQPQHF	TRBV7-2	TRBJ1-5
CASSPSGGANYGYTF	TRBV11-2	TRBJ1-2
CASKPGTEETQYF	TRBV6-4	TRBJ2-5
CAISEPSAGDEQYF	TRBV10-3	TRBJ2-7
CASSFDGTGRTYEQYF	TRBV5-1	TRBJ2-7
CASRDLLYNEQFF	TRBV2	TRBJ2-1
CAFTSGSENEQFF	TRBV30	TRBJ2-1
CASSFGESYNEQFF	TRBV5-1	TRBJ2-1
CASSLSQQRGSGANVLTF	TRBV11-2	TRBJ2-6
CASSVVMGSEQFF	TRBV9	TRBJ2-1
CASRPRWGGATDTQYF	TRBV27	TRBJ2-3
CASSDRRRQPQHF	TRBV2	TRBJ1-5
CASSLESSGSASTDTQYF	TRBV7-2	TRBJ2-3
CASLPGGFGYGYTF	TRBV19	TRBJ1-2
CASTLSQGATEAFF	TRBV5-1	TRBJ1-1
CAIRSVGRSTGELFF	TRBV10-3	TRBJ2-2
CASSIGNGRPDNEQFF	TRBV19	TRBJ2-1
CATSRDRVGEQFF	TRBV24-1	TRBJ2-1
CASSQAQAETPQFF	TRBV4-3	TRBJ2-1
CASSQGAGTTNEKLFF	TRBV4-3	TRBJ1-4
CASSDTGFYEQYF	TRBV25-1	TRBJ2-7
CASSETGGNEQFF	TRBV6-4	TRBJ2-1
CASSVGWFTNTGELFF	TRBV9	TRBJ2-2
CASSLEGRSDTIYF	TRBV5-5	TRBJ1-3
CASKKGARWGSNEKLFF	TRBV28	TRBJ1-4
CASSMPGLLGEQYF	TRBV19	TRBJ2-7
CASSLEAQGTEAFF	TRBV5-1	TRBJ1-1
CASSLARRGGYTF	TRBV5-1	TRBJ1-2
CASSYSDSNTEAFF	TRBV6-2/TRBV6-3	TRBJ1-1
CSARMQETQYF	TRBV20-1	TRBJ2-5
CASSSWYNEQFF	TRBV3-1/TRBV3-2	TRBJ2-1
CASSSSGTVPEKLFF	TRBV7-2	TRBJ1-4